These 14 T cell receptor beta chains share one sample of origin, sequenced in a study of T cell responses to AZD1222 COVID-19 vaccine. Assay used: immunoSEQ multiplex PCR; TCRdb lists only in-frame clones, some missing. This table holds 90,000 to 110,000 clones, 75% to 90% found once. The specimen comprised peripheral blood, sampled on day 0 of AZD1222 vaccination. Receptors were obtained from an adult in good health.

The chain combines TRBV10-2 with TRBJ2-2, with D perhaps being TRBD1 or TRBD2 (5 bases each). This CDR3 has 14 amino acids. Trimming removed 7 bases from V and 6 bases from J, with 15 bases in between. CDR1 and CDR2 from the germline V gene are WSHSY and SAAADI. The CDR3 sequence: CASNGRESSGELFF. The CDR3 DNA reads TGCGCCAGCAATGGCAGGGAGTCGTCCGGGGAGCTGTTTTTT.

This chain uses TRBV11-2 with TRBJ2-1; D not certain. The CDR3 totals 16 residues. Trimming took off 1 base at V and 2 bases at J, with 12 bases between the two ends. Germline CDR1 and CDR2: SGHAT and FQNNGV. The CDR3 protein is CASSLVLTFTYNEQFF. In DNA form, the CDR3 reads TGTGCCAGCAGCTTAGTGCTCACGTTCACCTACAATGAGCAGTTCTTC.

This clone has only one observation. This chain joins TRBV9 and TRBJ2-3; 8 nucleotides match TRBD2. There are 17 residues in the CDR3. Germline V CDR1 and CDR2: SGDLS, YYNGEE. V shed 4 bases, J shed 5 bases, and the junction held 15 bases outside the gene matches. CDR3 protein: CASSLRQLAGSLDTQYF. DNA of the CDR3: TGTGCCAGCAGCCTCAGACAATTAGCGGGATCCTTAGATACGCAGTATTTT. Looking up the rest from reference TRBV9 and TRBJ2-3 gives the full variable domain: DSGVTQTPKHLITATGQRVTLRCSPRSGDLSVYWYQQSLDQGLQFLIQYYNGEERAKGNILERFSAQQFPDLHSELNLSSLELGDSALYFCASSLRQLAGSLDTQYFGPGTRLTVL.

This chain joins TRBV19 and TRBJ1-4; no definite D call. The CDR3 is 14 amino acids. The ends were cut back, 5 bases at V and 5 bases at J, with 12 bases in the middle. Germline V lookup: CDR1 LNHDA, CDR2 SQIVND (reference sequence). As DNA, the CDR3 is TGTGCCAGTAGTCCAACGGGAAAAAATGAAAAACTGTTTTTT. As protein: CASSPTGKNEKLFF.

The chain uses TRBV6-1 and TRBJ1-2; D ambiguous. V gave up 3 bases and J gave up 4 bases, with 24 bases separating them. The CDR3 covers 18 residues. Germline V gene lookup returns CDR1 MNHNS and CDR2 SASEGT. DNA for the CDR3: TGTGCCAGCAGTGACCTTCCCCCGGCGGGAAACTTGGGCTATGGCTACACCTTC. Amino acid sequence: CASSDLPPAGNLGYGYTF.

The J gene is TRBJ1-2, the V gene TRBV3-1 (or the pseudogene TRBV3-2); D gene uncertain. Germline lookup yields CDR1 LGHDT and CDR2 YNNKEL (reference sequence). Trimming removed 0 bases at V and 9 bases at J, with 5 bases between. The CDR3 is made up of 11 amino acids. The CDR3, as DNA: TGTGCCAGCAGCCAAGAAGGAAGCTACACCTTC. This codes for CASSQEGSYTF.

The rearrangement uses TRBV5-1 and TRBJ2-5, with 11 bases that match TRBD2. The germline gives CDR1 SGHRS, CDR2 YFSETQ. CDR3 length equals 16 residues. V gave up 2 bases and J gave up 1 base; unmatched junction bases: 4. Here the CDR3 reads CASSFPSGGSQETQYF. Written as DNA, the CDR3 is TGCGCCAGCAGCTTTCCTAGCGGGGGGTCCCAAGAGACCCAGTACTTC.

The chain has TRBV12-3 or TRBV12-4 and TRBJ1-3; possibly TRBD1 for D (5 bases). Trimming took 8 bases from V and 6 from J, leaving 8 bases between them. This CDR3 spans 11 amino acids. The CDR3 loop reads CASSRENTIYF. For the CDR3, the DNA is TGTGCCAGCTCCAGGGAAAACACCATATATTTT.

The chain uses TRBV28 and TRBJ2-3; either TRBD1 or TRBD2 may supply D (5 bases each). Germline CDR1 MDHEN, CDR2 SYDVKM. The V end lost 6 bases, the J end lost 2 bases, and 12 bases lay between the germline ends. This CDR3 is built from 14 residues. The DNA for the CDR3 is TGTGCCAGCAGGGGGGTCGGTGCCACAGATACGCAGTATTTT. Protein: CASRGVGATDTQYF.

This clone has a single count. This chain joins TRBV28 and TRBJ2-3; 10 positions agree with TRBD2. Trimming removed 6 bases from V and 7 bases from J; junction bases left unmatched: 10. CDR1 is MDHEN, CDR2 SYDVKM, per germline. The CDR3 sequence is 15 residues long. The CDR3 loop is CASSRGSSGGYTQYF. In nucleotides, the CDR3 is TGTGCCAGCAGCAGAGGGTCTAGCGGGGGATATACGCAGTATTTT.

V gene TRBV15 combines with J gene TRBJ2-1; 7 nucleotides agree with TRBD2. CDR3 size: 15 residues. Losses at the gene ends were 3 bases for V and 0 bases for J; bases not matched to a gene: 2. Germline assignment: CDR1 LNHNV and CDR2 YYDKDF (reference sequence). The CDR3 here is CATSRSGDSYNEQFF. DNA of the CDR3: TGTGCCACCAGCAGGAGCGGGGACTCCTACAATGAGCAGTTCTTC.

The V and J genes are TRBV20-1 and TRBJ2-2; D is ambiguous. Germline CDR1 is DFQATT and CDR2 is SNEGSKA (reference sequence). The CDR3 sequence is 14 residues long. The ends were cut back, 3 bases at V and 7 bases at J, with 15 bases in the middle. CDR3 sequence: CSASTLVGYGELFF. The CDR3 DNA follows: TGCAGTGCTAGTACGCTAGTGGGGTACGGGGAGCTGTTTTTT.

This CDR3 reads CASNGRHSYEQYF. The CDR3 DNA reads TGTGCCAGCAATGGACGACACTCCTACGAGCAGTACTTC. The gene calls are TRBV2 and TRBJ2-7, with D hard to call. The V and J ends lost 7 bases and 0 bases respectively, with 10 bases between them. Germline V lookup: CDR1 SNHLY, CDR2 FYNNEI. The CDR3 sequence is 13 residues long.

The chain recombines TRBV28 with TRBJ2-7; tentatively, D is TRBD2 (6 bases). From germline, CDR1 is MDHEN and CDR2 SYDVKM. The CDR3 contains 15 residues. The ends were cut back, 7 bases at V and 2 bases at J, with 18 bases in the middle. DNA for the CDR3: TGTGCCAGCAACGACCCCGGACTATCGACCTACGAGCAGTACTTC. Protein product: CASNDPGLSTYEQYF.